The 24 T cell receptor beta chains listed next were all sequenced from one sample in a study of blood T cell repertoires in COVID-19. Generated by immunoSEQ multiplex PCR, the TCRdb table keeps only in-frame clones and is missing some. The repertoire holds more than 40,000 clones, more than 85% seen once, with under 4% in the top ten. What was sequenced was PBMCs or T cells enriched from blood (not recorded which). These receptor sequences come from a woman between 50 and 59 years old who had recovered from COVID-19.

The rearrangement links TRBV6-1 to TRBJ2-5, with 9 bases identical to TRBD1. This CDR3 spans 17 amino acids. Germline CDR1 and CDR2: MNHNS and SASEGT. V was pared by 0 bases and J by 5 bases, with 10 bases of the junction left unmatched. CDR3 DNA: TGTGCCAGCAGTGAAGCGCGAAACAGGGGGCTCGGTGAGACCCAGTACTTC. Translated, it gives CASSEARNRGLGETQYF.

The genes are TRBV5-1 and TRBJ2-6; D remains unclear. Germline lookup yields CDR1 SGHRS and CDR2 YFSETQ. The CDR3 runs to 15 residues. The V and J ends lost 2 bases and 0 bases respectively, with 6 bases between them. CDR3 sequence: CASSLEFSGANVLTF. The CDR3 DNA reads as TGCGCCAGCAGCTTAGAGTTCTCTGGGGCCAACGTCCTGACTTTC.

The rearrangement links TRBV6-5 to TRBJ1-2, with 7 bases aligning to TRBD1. From germline, CDR1 is MNHEY and CDR2 SVGAGI. The junction had 5 bases not matched to a gene; V was cut back by 6 bases and J by 7 bases. The CDR3 contains 12 residues. Here the CDR3 reads CASRQGYGGYTF. CDR3 bases: TGTGCCAGCAGACAGGGGTATGGTGGCTACACCTTC.

The chain couples TRBV4-2 to TRBJ2-1; D gene uncertain. Germline values: CDR1 LGHNA, CDR2 YNFKEQ. Between the trimmed V and J ends, which lost 0 bases and 5 bases, there was a span of 14 bases. The CDR3 sequence is 16 residues long. This CDR3 is CASSQDFSGSHNEQFF. The CDR3 region has the DNA TGTGCCAGCAGCCAAGATTTTTCCGGGTCCCACAATGAGCAGTTCTTC.

This chain links TRBV25-1 with TRBJ2-1, with 9 bases identical to TRBD2. Trimming at V came to 8 bases and at J to 3 bases, leaving 8 bases not matched to a gene. The CDR3 extends over 15 amino acids. The germline V gene encodes CDR1 MGHDK and CDR2 SYGVNS. Written as DNA, the CDR3 is TGTGCCAGCCAATCGGGACTAGCAGACTACAATGAGCAGTTCTTC. Protein: CASQSGLADYNEQFF. The whole variable domain, remainder taken from reference TRBV25-1 and TRBJ2-1, is EADIYQTPRYLVIGTGKKITLECSQTMGHDKMYWYQQDPGMELHLIHYSYGVNSTEKGDLSSESTVSRIRTEHFPLTLESARPSHTSQYLCASQSGLADYNEQFFGPGTRLTVL.

This chain links TRBV18 with TRBJ1-4, with 7 bases lining up with TRBD1. This CDR3 is 15 amino acids long. Trimming at V came to 6 bases and at J to 0 bases, leaving 4 bases not matched to a gene. Germline lookup yields CDR1 KGHSH and CDR2 LQKENI. CDR3: CASSGGQATNEKLFF. For the CDR3, the DNA is TGTGCCAGCTCGGGTGGACAGGCAACTAATGAAAAACTGTTTTTT. The variable domain in full, completed from reference TRBV18 and TRBJ1-4, reads NAGVMQNPRHLVRRRGQEARLRCSPMKGHSHVYWYRQLPEEGLKFMVYLQKENIIDESGMPKERFSAEFPKEGPSILRIQQVVRGDSAAYFCASSGGQATNEKLFFGSGTQLSVL.

This clone turned up a few times. The J gene is TRBJ1-1, the V gene TRBV7-8; TRBD1 matches 7 bases. J lost 1 base, V lost 3 bases, and 5 bases had no gene match. This CDR3 has 15 amino acids. Germline loops: CDR1 SGHVS, CDR2 FQNEAQ. CDR3 in DNA: TGTGCCAGCAGCTTCACGGGACAGAAGAACACTGAAGCTTTCTTT. Protein sequence: CASSFTGQKNTEAFF.

The CDR3 DNA reads TGTGCCAGCAGTAGGACTAGCGACACCTACAATGAGCAGTTCTTC. Amino acid sequence: CASSRTSDTYNEQFF. This rearrangement joins TRBV2 to TRBJ2-1, with 9 positions matching TRBD2. This CDR3 region has 15 residues. The germline V gene has CDR1 SNHLY and CDR2 FYNNEI. The J segment lost 2 bases and the V segment lost 5 bases, leaving 4 bases of the junction unmatched.

The chain is built from TRBV18 and TRBJ2-1; D unclear. V shed 3 bases and J shed 2 bases, with 8 bases lying between them. In germline, CDR1 is KGHSH, CDR2 LQKENI. The length of the CDR3 is 14 residues. DNA of the CDR3: TGTGCCAGCTCACCTACAGAGACCTACAATGAGCAGTTCTTC. It yields the protein CASSPTETYNEQFF.

The chain is built from TRBV7-2 and TRBJ1-2; 8 bases fit TRBD1. CDR3 length: 13 residues. With V trimmed by 5 bases and J by 4 bases, 3 bases remained unmatched. The germline V gene has CDR1 SGHTA and CDR2 FQGNSA. CDR3 residues: CASSPGQGYGYTF. The CDR3 nucleotides are TGTGCCAGCAGCCCCGGACAGGGCTATGGCTACACCTTC.

In nucleotides, the CDR3 is TGTGCCAGCGCTTCGGGACAGGGAATTTACGGGGGAAACACCATATATTTT. Amino acid sequence: CASASGQGIYGGNTIYF. The chain carries TRBV14 and TRBJ1-3; 9 nucleotides match TRBD1. This CDR3 region has 17 residues. V was clipped by 8 bases and J by 4 bases; unmatched bases: 15. The germline CDR1 and CDR2 sequences are SGHDN and FVKESK.

The chain employs TRBV19 and TRBJ1-4; no definite D call. The CDR3 sequence is 16 residues long. V was clipped by 3 bases and J by 7 bases, with 18 bases between them. CDR1 is LNHDA and CDR2 is SQIVND in the germline V gene (reference sequence). For the CDR3, the DNA is TGTGCCAGTAGTATGGTGGTCCGACACGACCCTGAAAAACTGTTTTTT. Encoded protein: CASSMVVRHDPEKLFF.

V gene TRBV14 combines with J gene TRBJ2-3, with D possibly TRBD1 on 6 matching bases. Trimming shortened V by 0 bases and J by 4 bases, and 14 bases separated the two germline ends. Germline lookup yields CDR1 SGHDN and CDR2 FVKESK. CDR3 length: 16 amino acids. This CDR3 reads CASSQESPRGADTQYF. The CDR3 DNA sequence: TGTGCCAGCAGCCAAGAGTCCCCCAGGGGTGCAGATACGCAGTATTTT.

V is TRBV5-4 and J is TRBJ1-1, with D maybe TRBD1 (5 bases). Germline V gives CDR1 SGHNT, CDR2 YYREEE (reference sequence). This CDR3 is built from 14 residues. Trimming removed 0 bases at V and 5 bases at J, with 11 bases between. Written as DNA, the CDR3 is TGTGCCAGCAGCTTGGCCGGGGGGAAGACTGAAGCTTTCTTT. Its translation: CASSLAGGKTEAFF.

In this sample, this clone turned up once. The chain has TRBV7-2 and TRBJ2-7, with TRBD2 identical over 12 bases. The CDR3 sequence is 16 residues long. V was clipped by 5 bases and J by 2 bases; unmatched bases: 7. Germline assignment: CDR1 SGHTA and CDR2 FQGNSA. The CDR3 bases are TGTGCCAGCAGCCTAGGGACTAGCGGGTATACCTACGAGCAGTACTTC. Translating gives CASSLGTSGYTYEQYF.

The chain couples TRBV24-1 to TRBJ2-1, with D tentatively TRBD1 (5 bases). This CDR3 has 15 residues. V lost 0 bases and J lost 7, with 12 bases in between. Germline lookup yields CDR1 KGHDR and CDR2 SFDVKD. The CDR3, as DNA: TGTGCCACCAGTGATTTGGCCCAGGGCCTAAATGAGCAGTTCTTC. Its protein product is CATSDLAQGLNEQFF.

V is TRBV11-2 and J is TRBJ1-2; TRBD1 aligns across 10 bases. The germline V gene has CDR1 SGHAT and CDR2 FQNNGV. V dropped 2 bases and J dropped 7; count of bases not matched to a gene: 10. CDR3 size: 16 residues. CDR3 in amino acids: CASSLTGQGFRSGYTF. Written as DNA, the CDR3 is TGTGCCAGCAGCTTAACGGGACAGGGGTTCCGAAGTGGCTACACCTTC.

This chain uses TRBV7-9 with TRBJ1-1; D remains unclear. Germline V gene data show CDR1 as SEHNR and CDR2 as FQNEAQ (reference sequence). The CDR3 consists of 14 residues. The V and J ends lost 5 bases and 6 bases respectively, with 16 bases between them. Here the CDR3 reads CASSPSAASAEAFF. The CDR3 nucleotides are TGTGCCAGCAGCCCAAGTGCGGCTTCGGCTGAAGCTTTCTTT.

The V gene is TRBV6-5, the J gene TRBJ1-2; D perhaps matches TRBD1 (5 bases). The germline V gene has CDR1 MNHEY and CDR2 SVGAGI. V lost 8 bases, J lost 4 bases, and 20 bases lay in between. The CDR3 spans 15 residues. The CDR3: CASAKGVPKTYGYTF. In DNA form, the CDR3 reads TGTGCCAGCGCCAAAGGGGTACCAAAGACCTATGGCTACACCTTC.

The CDR3 bases are TGTGCCAGTAGGTCTGGAGCGGGAGGAACCTACGAGCAGTACTTC. It specifies CASRSGAGGTYEQYF. The chain is built from TRBV19 and TRBJ2-7; 9 bases line up with TRBD2. Looked up from germline, CDR1 is LNHDA and CDR2 is SQIVND (reference sequence). The CDR3 totals 15 residues. V was pared by 6 bases and J by 2 bases, with 8 bases of the junction left unmatched.

The chain carries TRBV28 and TRBJ1-1; TRBD1 is a possible D gene (6 bases). CDR1 is MDHEN and CDR2 is SYDVKM in the germline V gene. The CDR3 runs 13 residues. V was pared by 10 bases and J by 4 bases, with 16 bases between. Here the CDR3 DNA reads TGTGCCACGAACGGACAGTTTTTCACTGAAGCTTTCTTT. Its protein is CATNGQFFTEAFF. Using reference TRBV28 and TRBJ1-1 for the parts outside the CDR3, the full variable domain is DVKVTQSSRYLVKRTGEKVFLECVQDMDHENMFWYRQDPGLGLRLIYFSYDVKMKEKGDIPEGYSVSREKKERFSLILESASTNQTSMYLCATNGQFFTEAFFGQGTRLTVV.

The chain recombines TRBV7-8 with TRBJ2-3, with 12 bases aligning to TRBD2. The germline gives CDR1 SGHVS, CDR2 FQNEAQ. The V gene end was trimmed by 1 base and the J gene end by 14 bases; junction bases not matched to a gene: 10. This CDR3 has 15 residues. The CDR3 DNA is TGTGCCAGCAGCTTAGGACTAGCGGGAGTGCAGGGGACGTATTTT. Its translation: CASSLGLAGVQGTYF. Based on the CDR3 plus reference TRBV7-8 and TRBJ2-3, the full variable domain is GAGVSQSPRYKVAKRGQDVALRCDPISGHVSLFWYQQALGQGPEFLTYFQNEAQLDKSGLPSDRFFAERPEGSVSTLKIQRTQQEDSAVYLCASSLGLAGVQGTYFGPGTRLTVL.

This rearrangement joins TRBV10-3 to TRBJ1-5, with 7 bases identical to TRBD1. The CDR3 sequence is 18 residues long. The V and J ends lost 3 bases and 4 bases, in that order; junction bases with no gene match: 15. Germline V gene sequence: CDR1 ENHRY, CDR2 SYGVKD. This CDR3 reads CAISDPVTGQVRNQPQHF. The CDR3 DNA is TGTGCCATCAGTGACCCTGTAACCGGACAGGTTCGGAATCAGCCCCAGCATTTT.

The chain recombines TRBV7-2 with TRBJ2-1, with D uncertain. V lost 5 bases, J lost 7 bases, and 12 bases lay in between. The CDR3 spans 13 residues. Germline V lookup: CDR1 SGHTA, CDR2 FQGNSA. The DNA of the CDR3 is TGTGCCAGCAGCGCTCGACCCGGGAATGAGCAGTTCTTC. Encoded protein: CASSARPGNEQFF. The full variable domain, with the rest looked up from reference TRBV7-2 and TRBJ2-1, is GAGVSQSPSNKVTEKGKDVELRCDPISGHTALYWYRQSLGQGLEFLIYFQGNSAPDKSGLPSDRFSAERTGGSVSTLTIQRTQQEDSAVYLCASSARPGNEQFFGPGTRLTVL.